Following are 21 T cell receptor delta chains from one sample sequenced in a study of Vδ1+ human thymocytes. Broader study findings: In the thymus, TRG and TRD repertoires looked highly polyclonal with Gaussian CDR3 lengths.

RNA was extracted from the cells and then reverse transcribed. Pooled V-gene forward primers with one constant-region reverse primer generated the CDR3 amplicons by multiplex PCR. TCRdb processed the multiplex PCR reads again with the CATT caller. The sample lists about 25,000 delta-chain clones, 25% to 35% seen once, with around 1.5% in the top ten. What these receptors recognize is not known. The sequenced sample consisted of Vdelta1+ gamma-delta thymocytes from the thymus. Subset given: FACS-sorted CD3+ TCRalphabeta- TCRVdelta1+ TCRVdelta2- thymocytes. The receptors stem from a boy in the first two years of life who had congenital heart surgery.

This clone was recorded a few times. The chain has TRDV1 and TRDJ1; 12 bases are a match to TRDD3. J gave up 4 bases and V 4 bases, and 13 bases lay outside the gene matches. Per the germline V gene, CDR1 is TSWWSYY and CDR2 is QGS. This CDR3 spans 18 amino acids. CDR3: CALGAPTGGYSSIDKLIF. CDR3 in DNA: TGTGCTCTTGGGGCCCCTACTGGGGGATACTCGTCGATCGATAAACTCATCTTT.

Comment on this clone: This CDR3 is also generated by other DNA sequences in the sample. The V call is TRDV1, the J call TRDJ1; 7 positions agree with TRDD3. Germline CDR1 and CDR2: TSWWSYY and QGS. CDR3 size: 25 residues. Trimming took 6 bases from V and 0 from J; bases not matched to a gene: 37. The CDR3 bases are TGTGCTCTTGGTCGTCCCAGGGTTAGGCAGCCCTCCTATCCTGGGGGCACAATCTACACCGATAAACTCATCTTT. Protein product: CALGRPRVRQPSYPGGTIYTDKLIF.

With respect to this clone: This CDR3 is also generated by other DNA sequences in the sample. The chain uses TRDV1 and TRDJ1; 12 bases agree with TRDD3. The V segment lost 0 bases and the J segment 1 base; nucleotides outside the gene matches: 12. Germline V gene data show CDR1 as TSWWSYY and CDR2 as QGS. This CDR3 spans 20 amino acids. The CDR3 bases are TGTGCTCTTGGGGAACTTTCTAGGACCAACTGGGGGATACCCACCGATAAACTCATCTTT. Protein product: CALGELSRTNWGIPTDKLIF.

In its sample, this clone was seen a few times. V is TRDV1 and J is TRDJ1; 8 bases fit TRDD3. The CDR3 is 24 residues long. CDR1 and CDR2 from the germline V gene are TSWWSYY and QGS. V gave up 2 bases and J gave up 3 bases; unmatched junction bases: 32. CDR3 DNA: TGTGCTCTTGGGGAAATGCCCACGAACTCAAGACTGGGGGGCCAGAATAGATTGGCCGATAAACTCATCTTT. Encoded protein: CALGEMPTNSRLGGQNRLADKLIF.

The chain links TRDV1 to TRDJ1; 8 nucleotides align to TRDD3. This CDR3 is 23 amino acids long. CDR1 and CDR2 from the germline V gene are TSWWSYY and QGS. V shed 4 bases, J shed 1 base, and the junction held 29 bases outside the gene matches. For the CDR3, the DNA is TGTGCTCTTGGGGTCCCCGAAGGGGATAAGTTGGACTGGGGGTCCGCGGGCACCGATAAACTCATCTTT. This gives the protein CALGVPEGDKLDWGSAGTDKLIF.

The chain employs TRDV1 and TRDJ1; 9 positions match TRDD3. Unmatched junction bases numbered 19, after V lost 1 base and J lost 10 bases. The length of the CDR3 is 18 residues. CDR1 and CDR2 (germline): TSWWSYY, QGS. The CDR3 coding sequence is TGTGCTCTTGGGGAACAATTCCTACCTTTACTGGGGGAGACAGGACTCATCTTT. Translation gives CALGEQFLPLLGETGLIF.

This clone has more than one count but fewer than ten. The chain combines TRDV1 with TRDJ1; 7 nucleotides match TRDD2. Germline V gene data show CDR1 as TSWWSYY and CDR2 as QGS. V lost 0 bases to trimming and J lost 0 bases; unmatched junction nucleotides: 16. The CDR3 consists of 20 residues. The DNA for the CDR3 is TGTGCTCTTGGGGAACTGGGTTCCTACACTACTGCGAAGAACACCGATAAACTCATCTTT. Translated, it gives CALGELGSYTTAKNTDKLIF.

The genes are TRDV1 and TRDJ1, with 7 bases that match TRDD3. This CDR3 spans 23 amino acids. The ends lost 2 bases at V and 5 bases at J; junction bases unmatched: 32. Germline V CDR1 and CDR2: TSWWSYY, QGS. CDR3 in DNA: TGTGCTCTTGGGGAAGGGTCTTCCCCGTTTCCAGACAGTACTGGGGACCTGAGGGATAAACTCATCTTT. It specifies CALGEGSSPFPDSTGDLRDKLIF.

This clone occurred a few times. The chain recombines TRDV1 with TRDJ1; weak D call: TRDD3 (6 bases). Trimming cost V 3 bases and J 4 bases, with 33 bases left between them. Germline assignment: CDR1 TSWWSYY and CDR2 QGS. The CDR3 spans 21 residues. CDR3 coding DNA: TGTGCTCTTGGGGACCGAGTCTGGGGAACTAGCAATTTCGTAGGTGGCGATAAACTCATCTTT. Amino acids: CALGDRVWGTSNFVGGDKLIF.

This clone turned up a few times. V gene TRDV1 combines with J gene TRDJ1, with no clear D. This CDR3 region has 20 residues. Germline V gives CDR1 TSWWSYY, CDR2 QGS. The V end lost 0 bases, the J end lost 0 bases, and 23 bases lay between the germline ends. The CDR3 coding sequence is TGTGCTCTTGGGGAACTACCCCAAGGCTACTCGATCCCATACACCGATAAACTCATCTTT. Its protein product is CALGELPQGYSIPYTDKLIF.

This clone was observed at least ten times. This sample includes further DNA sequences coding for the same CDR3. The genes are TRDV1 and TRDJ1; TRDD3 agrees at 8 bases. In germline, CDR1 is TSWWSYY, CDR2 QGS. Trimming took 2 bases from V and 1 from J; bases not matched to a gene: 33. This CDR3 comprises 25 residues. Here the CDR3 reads CALGESFFGDFPVLGGELTTDKLIF. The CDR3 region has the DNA TGTGCTCTTGGGGAATCTTTTTTCGGTGACTTCCCCGTACTGGGGGGTGAACTAACCACCGATAAACTCATCTTT.

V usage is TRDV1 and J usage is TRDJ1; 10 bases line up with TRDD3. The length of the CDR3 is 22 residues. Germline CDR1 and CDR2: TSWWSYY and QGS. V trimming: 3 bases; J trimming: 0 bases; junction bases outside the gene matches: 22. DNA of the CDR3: TGTGCTCTTGGGGATCCCTGGCGCTTTCCGCGATCGACTGGGGGATACACCGATAAACTCATCTTT. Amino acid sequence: CALGDPWRFPRSTGGYTDKLIF.

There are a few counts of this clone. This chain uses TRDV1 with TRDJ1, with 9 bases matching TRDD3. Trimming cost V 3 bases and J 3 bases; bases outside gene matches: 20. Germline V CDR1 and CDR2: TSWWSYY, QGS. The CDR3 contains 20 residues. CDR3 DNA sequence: TGTGCTCTTGGGGAGGGTCGGCCTACTGGGGGACCTCGGAAGGCCGATAAACTCATCTTT. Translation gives CALGEGRPTGGPRKADKLIF.

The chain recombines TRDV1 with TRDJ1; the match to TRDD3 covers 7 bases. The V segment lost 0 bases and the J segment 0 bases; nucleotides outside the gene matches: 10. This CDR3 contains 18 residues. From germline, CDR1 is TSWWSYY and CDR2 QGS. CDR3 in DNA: TGTGCTCTTGGGGAACTGCCGTTACTGGGGCCATACACCGATAAACTCATCTTT. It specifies CALGELPLLGPYTDKLIF.

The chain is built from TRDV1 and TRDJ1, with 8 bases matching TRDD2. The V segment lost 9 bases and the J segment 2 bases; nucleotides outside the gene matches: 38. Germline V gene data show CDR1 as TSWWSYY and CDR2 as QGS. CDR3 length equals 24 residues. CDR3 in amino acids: CALGNVNFGFLRNMGYWYTDKLIF. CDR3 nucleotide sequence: TGTGCTCTCGGCAACGTTAATTTTGGCTTCCTACGGAATATGGGGTACTGGTATACCGATAAACTCATCTTT.

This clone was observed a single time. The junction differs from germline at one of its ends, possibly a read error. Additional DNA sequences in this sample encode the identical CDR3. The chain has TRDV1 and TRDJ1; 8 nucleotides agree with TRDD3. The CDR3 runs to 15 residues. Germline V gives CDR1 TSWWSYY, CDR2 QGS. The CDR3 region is CALGALGILTDKLIF. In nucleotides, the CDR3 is TGTGCCCTTGGGGCCCTGGGGATACTCACCGATAAACTCATCTTT.

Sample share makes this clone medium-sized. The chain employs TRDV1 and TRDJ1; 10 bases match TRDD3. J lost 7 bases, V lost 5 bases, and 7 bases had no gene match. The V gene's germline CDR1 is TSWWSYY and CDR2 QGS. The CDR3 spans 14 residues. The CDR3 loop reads CALGTVWGIGKLIF. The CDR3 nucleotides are TGTGCTCTTGGGACAGTCTGGGGGATAGGTAAACTCATCTTT.

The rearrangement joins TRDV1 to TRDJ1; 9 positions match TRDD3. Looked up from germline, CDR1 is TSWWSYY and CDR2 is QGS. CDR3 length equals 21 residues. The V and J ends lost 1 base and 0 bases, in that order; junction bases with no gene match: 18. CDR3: CALGERRNSPAGGSYTDKLIF. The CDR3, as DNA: TGTGCTCTTGGGGAACGGCGAAATTCCCCCGCTGGGGGATCGTACACCGATAAACTCATCTTT.

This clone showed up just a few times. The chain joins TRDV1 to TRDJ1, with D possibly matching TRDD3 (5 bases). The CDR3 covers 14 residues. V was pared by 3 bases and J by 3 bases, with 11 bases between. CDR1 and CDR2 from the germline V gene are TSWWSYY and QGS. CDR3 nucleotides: TGTGCTCTTGGGGACCCGAATACGGCCGATAAACTCATCTTT. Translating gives CALGDPNTADKLIF.

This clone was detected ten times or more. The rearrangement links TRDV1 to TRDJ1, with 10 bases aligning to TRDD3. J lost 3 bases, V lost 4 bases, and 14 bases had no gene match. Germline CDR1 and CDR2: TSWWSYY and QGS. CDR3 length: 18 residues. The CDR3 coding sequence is TGTGCTCTTGGGGGTCTTCCGTACTGGGGGATTCAGTCCGATAAACTCATCTTT. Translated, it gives CALGGLPYWGIQSDKLIF.

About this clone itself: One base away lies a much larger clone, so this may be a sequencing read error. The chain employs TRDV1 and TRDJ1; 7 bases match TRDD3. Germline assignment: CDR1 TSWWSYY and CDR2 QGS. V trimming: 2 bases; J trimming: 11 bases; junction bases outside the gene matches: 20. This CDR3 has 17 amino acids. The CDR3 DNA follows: TGTGCTCTTGGGGAAATTTTCTCGCGTCCACCTGGGGGTGGGCTCATCTTT. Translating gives CALGEIFSRPPGGGLIF.